Below, one T cell receptor (beta chain) is given with its context. In this sample, this clone turned up a few times. Its antigen remains undetermined. The record has no base qualities; no much larger clone is one base away. These data originate in a study of CD8+ T cells in alopecia areata (dated by TCRdb to the late 2010s). A note on the overall study: Treated patients were enrolled in an open-label pilot trial of oral tofacitinib, 5 to 10 mg twice daily, for moderate-to-severe alopecia areata. Biopsies were taken from tofacitinib-treated patients at baseline and again at 4 and 24 weeks into treatment, and several of those patients also had a later scalp biopsy. Tofacitinib was given for 6 to 18 months, followed by 6 months of follow-up off drug to assess delayed response and recurrence. For the treated patients, the SALT score, which quantifies what percentage of scalp surface area is affected, served as the measure of disease severity. On the human side, TCRbeta sequencing was run on scalp tissue and on sorted CD4+ and CD8+ peripheral blood T cells from healthy controls and from alopecia areata patients with either patchy or totalis/universalis disease. Clonality in the scalp was compared among normal scalp (n=4), patchy alopecia areata scalp (n=8), and alopecia totalis/universalis scalp (n=8). The RNA source kit depended on sample type: the PAXgene miRNA kit for fixed scalp, the miRNeasy kit for PBMCs, and the RNeasy kit for mouse skin. immunoSEQ multiplex PCR using 35 Vbeta forward primers and 13 Jbeta reverse primers was used to amplify TCRbeta CDR3 regions. In both human patients and the C3H/HeJ mouse model, the study applied high-throughput TCRbeta sequencing to look at T cell clonal expansion in alopecia areata.

The treatment or condition label on this specimen signifies: oral pan-JAK inhibitor, 5-10 mg twice daily. From alopecia areata patients, peripheral blood was collected along with lesional scalp punch biopsies. PBMCs were isolated by density centrifugation and stained for CD3, CD4 and CD8, after which CD4+ and CD8+ T cells were sorted on a FACSAria. Preparation of the library involved the immunoSEQ multiplex PCR assay. RNA was extracted from all samples and reverse transcribed into cDNA, which served as template for TCR sequencing. SuperScript III was used for first-strand cDNA synthesis, primed with a 2:1 mix of oligo-dT and random hexamers. A synthetic immune receptor repertoire was used to gauge amplification bias, and whatever bias remained was removed computationally. The original pipeline was this. Raw reads were preprocessed to remove errors, and CDR3 was defined according to IMGT conventions as the region from the conserved cysteine to phenylalanine. To get clonality, Shannon entropy was normalized by log2 of the number of productive unique TCRs and the result was subtracted from 1. Whether each scalp clone was CD4 or CD8 was inferred by checking scalp TCRbeta sequences against the CD4 and CD8 repertoires from sorted blood. TCRdb's version of the immuneACCESS table is confined to in-frame rearrangements and falls short of the full clone set. An unresolved V gene accounts for under half of the shortfall where checked; the remainder is of unknown origin. D and trimming were read from the DNA, whereas the V and J calls and clone size are those reported in that table. Across this sample there are under 300,000 clones, with around three fifths seen only once. In total, the top ten clones hold 0.93% of the sample.

Findings and caveats that apply to the study as a whole: Because the treated cohort was small and had only one nonresponder, larger studies are needed to examine links between baseline CD8+ expansion and response. Scalp TCR repertoire analysis is complicated because resident alphabeta T cells in normal human skin are also sequenced, whereas mouse skin is dominated by gammadelta T cells. Scalp clonality and the number of expanded CD8+ clones among the top 100 scalp clones were significantly decreased by tofacitinib. Shared TCR sequences between patients were less evident than in mice, which may be partly attributable to HLA diversity in the patient population. Compared with normal scalp, lesional scalp, particularly in alopecia totalis/universalis, had higher clonality and more expanded CD8+ clones, which suggests antigenic drive. Many expanded lesional clones were found to persist in scalp and blood during tofacitinib treatment, and relapse after treatment cessation may be partly explained by this persistence.

This receptor was identified in a human donor with alopecia areata. The sequenced sample was CD4+ T cells sorted from blood, obtained at week 52, from a patient treated with tofacitinib.

The DNA sequence is TGCGCCAGCAGTGATTCCCGACTAGCGGGTACAGATACGCAGTATTTT. Its protein is CASSDSRLAGTDTQYF. The rearranged segments are TRBV10-2 and TRBJ2-3; 10 bases in the junction line up with TRBD2. After removal of 3 bases from V and 3 bases from J, the junction retains 6 bases not matched to a gene. CDR1 and CDR2, looked up from the germline V gene, are WSHSY and SAAADI. The CDR3 spans 16 residues, from the cysteine through the phenylalanine. Solely the CDR3 DNA is kept, with 48 bases framed from the first base.